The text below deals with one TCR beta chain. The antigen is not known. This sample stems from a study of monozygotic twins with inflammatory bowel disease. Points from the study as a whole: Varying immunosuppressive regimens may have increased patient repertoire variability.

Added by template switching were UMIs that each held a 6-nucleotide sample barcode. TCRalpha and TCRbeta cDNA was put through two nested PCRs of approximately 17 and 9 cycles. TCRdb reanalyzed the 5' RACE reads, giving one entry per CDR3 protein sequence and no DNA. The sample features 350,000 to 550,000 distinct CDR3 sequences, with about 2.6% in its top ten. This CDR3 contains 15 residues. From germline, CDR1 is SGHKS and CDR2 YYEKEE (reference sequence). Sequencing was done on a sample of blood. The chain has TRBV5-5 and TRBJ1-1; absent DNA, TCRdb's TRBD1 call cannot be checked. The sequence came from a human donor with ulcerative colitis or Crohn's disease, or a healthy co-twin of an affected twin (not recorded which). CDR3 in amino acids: CASSSTGAVIAEAFF.